The T cell receptor beta chain described here comes from a study of T cells in Graves' hyperthyroidism and ophthalmopathy. The CDR3 runs 15 residues. The V gene end was trimmed by 5 bases and the J gene end by 1 base; junction bases not matched to a gene: 4. This clonotype appeared many times. TCR beta CDR3 regions were amplified from RNA. Using the HTBI primer set, a first-round RT-PCR was run on the TCR CDR3. One entry per CDR3 protein results from TCRdb running MiXCR on the multiplex PCR reads. The table has approximately 600,000 distinct CDR3 sequences, roughly 14% seen once. The material sequenced was blood. This clonotype originated in a woman aged 40 to 50 with Graves' ophthalmopathy. The V call is TRBV12-3 or TRBV12-4, the J call TRBJ2-4, with 8 bases lining up with TRBD2. The CDR3 DNA is TGTGCCAGCAGTGCTAGACTAGCGGCCAAAAACATTCAGTACTTC. Translating gives CASSARLAAKNIQYF.